The following is a T cell receptor (beta chain) sequence with its context. Its specificity is unknown. At one end, the junction sequence differs from germline, possibly due to a read error. TCRdb's table, derived via immunoSEQ multiplex PCR, lists solely in-frame clones and lacks some. Among around 100,000 clones listed, around nine tenths were seen once. This sample was included in a study of identifying expanded T cells in peripheral blood. Study-wide results and limits: Over approximately two and four weeks, about 15 and 18 clones changed, versus approximately 1.1 between replicates. Roughly two-week clone count variance significantly increased as total template count grew.

Collection occurred without any documented infections or immune events in donors. This CDR3 spans 13 amino acids. CDR1 SEHNR and CDR2 FQNEAQ come from the germline V gene (reference sequence). The sequence came from a person aged 18 to 70 in good health. The sequenced material came from blood. This rearrangement joins TRBV7-9 to TRBJ1-2, with D perhaps TRBD1 (5 bases). As DNA, the CDR3 is TGTGCCAGCAGCTCTGGGTGGGACTACGGCTACACCTTC. It encodes CASSSGWDYGYTF.